Each of the 24 T cell receptor beta chains below was sequenced from the same sample in a study of cytomegalovirus exposure and HLA in healthy donors (dated by TCRdb to 2015 to 2018). The library was prepared using the immunoSEQ multiplex PCR assay. For the multiplex PCR, a mixture combining 60 forward primers for TCR Vbeta segments and 13 reverse primers for TCR Jbeta segments was used. TCRdb obtained this table from immuneACCESS and retained in-frame rearrangements with V and J assigned. These tables miss some clones; where compared with another copy, unresolved V genes account for less than half of the shortfall, and the remainder is unexplained. The sample table shows roughly 200,000 clones, and around 88% are seen once. Roughly 0.33% of the sample goes to the ten largest clones. Specimen: PBMCs. The receptor set was obtained from a woman aged 25 to 39 in good health and CMV-seronegative.

The chain uses TRBV28 and TRBJ2-2, with D possibly being TRBD2 (5 bases). Per the germline V gene, CDR1 is MDHEN and CDR2 is SYDVKM. CDR3 length: 14 residues. Trimming took 1 base from V and 4 from J, leaving 7 bases between them. The CDR3 region has the DNA TGTGCCAGCAGTTTATCTGGAGGCACCGGGGAGCTGTTTTTT. Amino acid sequence: CASSLSGGTGELFF. Drawing the rest from reference TRBV28 and TRBJ2-2, the complete variable domain is DVKVTQSSRYLVKRTGEKVFLECVQDMDHENMFWYRQDPGLGLRLIYFSYDVKMKEKGDIPEGYSVSREKKERFSLILESASTNQTSMYLCASSLSGGTGELFFGEGSRLTVL.

This CDR3 is CASSRDRGRISYEQYF. Written as DNA, the CDR3 is TGTGCCAGCAGCCGGGACAGGGGAAGAATCTCCTACGAGCAGTACTTC. The genes are TRBV5-4 and TRBJ2-7, with 10 bases matching TRBD1. CDR1 is SGHNT and CDR2 is YYREEE in the germline V gene (reference sequence). There are 16 residues in the CDR3. The trim removed 4 bases at V and 0 bases at J, leaving 7 bases unmatched.

The chain employs TRBV15 and TRBJ2-2; D is uncertain. This CDR3 is 12 amino acids long. V lost 8 bases and J lost 1, with 5 bases in between. The V gene's germline CDR1 is LNHNV and CDR2 YYDKDF (reference sequence). The CDR3 DNA reads as TGTGCCACCGAGAAGAACACCGGGGAGCTGTTTTTT. The encoded protein is CATEKNTGELFF.

The rearrangement uses TRBV11-3 and TRBJ2-5; 7 bases are shared with TRBD2. From germline, CDR1 is SGHNT and CDR2 YENEEA. V was clipped by 0 bases and J by 3 bases; unmatched bases: 4. CDR3 length: 15 amino acids. The CDR3 DNA is TGTGCCAGCAGCTTAGACTCGGCGGGAGAAGAGACCCAGTACTTC. Protein product: CASSLDSAGEETQYF.

The chain links TRBV5-6 to TRBJ2-7; tentatively, D is TRBD2 (6 bases). V lost 4 bases to trimming and J lost 1 base, with 9 bases between them. Germline V gene data show CDR1 as SGHDT and CDR2 as YYEEEE. The CDR3 is 13 amino acids. The CDR3 nucleotides are TGTGCCAGCAGCGGGGACTTATCCTACGAGCAGTACTTC. It specifies CASSGDLSYEQYF.

The chain is built from TRBV6-5 and TRBJ2-1, with D perhaps matching TRBD2 (6 bases). This CDR3 contains 12 residues. V lost 6 bases and J 8 bases, leaving 11 bases between the germline ends. Per germline, CDR1 MNHEY and CDR2 SVGAGI. The CDR3 nucleotides read TGTGCCAGCAGCCCACGGGGGTATGAGCAGTTCTTC. It translates to CASSPRGYEQFF.

The chain couples TRBV5-1 to TRBJ2-6, with D possibly TRBD1 on 5 matching bases. The CDR3 length is 15 residues. V lost 1 base, J lost 13 bases, and 18 bases lay in between. CDR1 and CDR2 from the germline V gene are SGHRS and YFSETQ. The CDR3 nucleotides read TGCGCCAGCAGCTTGTTAACAGGCCTTCCCGGTGTCCTGACTTTC. Translating it yields CASSLLTGLPGVLTF.

The chain uses TRBV6-4 and TRBJ2-1; a possible D gene is TRBD1 (5 bases). CDR1 is MRHNA and CDR2 is SNTAGT in the germline V gene. CDR3 length equals 15 residues. V lost 3 bases to trimming and J lost 1 base, with 10 bases between them. The CDR3 sequence is CASSEQAWSYNEQFF. As DNA, the CDR3 is TGTGCCAGCAGTGAACAGGCCTGGTCCTACAATGAGCAGTTCTTC.

This clone was counted only a few times. The chain carries TRBV9 and TRBJ2-2; tentative D call: TRBD1 (5 bases). This CDR3 region has 15 residues. Germline-derived CDR1 and CDR2 are SGDLS and YYNGEE. V gave up 4 bases and J gave up 0 bases, with 10 bases separating them. This CDR3 reads CASSPGHTNTGELFF. The CDR3 DNA follows: TGTGCCAGCAGCCCAGGACATACGAACACCGGGGAGCTGTTTTTT. Based on the CDR3 plus reference TRBV9 and TRBJ2-2, the full variable domain is DSGVTQTPKHLITATGQRVTLRCSPRSGDLSVYWYQQSLDQGLQFLIQYYNGEERAKGNILERFSAQQFPDLHSELNLSSLELGDSALYFCASSPGHTNTGELFFGEGSRLTVL.

J is TRBJ1-4 and V is TRBV2, with 11 bases lining up with TRBD1. In germline, CDR1 is SNHLY, CDR2 FYNNEI. This CDR3 has 16 residues. Germline trimming cut 3 bases from V and 0 bases from J; bases unmatched to any gene: 0. CDR3 amino acids: CASSEGQGATNEKLFF. CDR3 DNA: TGTGCCAGCAGTGAGGGACAGGGGGCAACTAATGAAAAACTGTTTTTT. The whole variable domain, remainder taken from reference TRBV2 and TRBJ1-4, is EPEVTQTPSHQVTQMGQEVILRCVPISNHLYFYWYRQILGQKVEFLVSFYNNEISEKSEIFDDQFSVERPDGSNFTLKIRSTKLEDSAMYFCASSEGQGATNEKLFFGSGTQLSVL.

The gene calls are TRBV2 and TRBJ2-7, with TRBD1 identical over 7 bases. The CDR3 totals 14 residues. The V segment lost 5 bases and the J segment 1 base; nucleotides outside the gene matches: 5. Germline lookup yields CDR1 SNHLY and CDR2 FYNNEI. This CDR3 is CASSPTGISYEQYF. The CDR3 DNA follows: TGTGCCAGCAGTCCGACAGGGATTTCCTACGAGCAGTACTTC.

A few counts support this clone. The chain combines TRBV5-1 with TRBJ2-3, with 9 bases that match TRBD2. V shed 4 bases and J 2 bases; nucleotides not matched to a gene: 5. CDR3 length: 15 amino acids. CDR1 SGHRS and CDR2 YFSETQ come from the germline V gene. CDR3 in amino acids: CASSPSSGITDTQYF. For the CDR3, the DNA is TGCGCCAGCAGCCCGTCTAGCGGGATCACAGATACGCAGTATTTT.

This clone was detected only a few times. The chain joins TRBV28 to TRBJ2-2; D is perhaps TRBD1 (6 bases). CDR3 length: 15 amino acids. Germline CDR1 MDHEN, CDR2 SYDVKM. V was trimmed by 5 bases and J by 6 bases, leaving 16 bases between them. CDR3 DNA sequence: TGTGCCAGCAGTCCCGGGGTTACAGGGCCCGGGGAGCTGTTTTTT. It yields the protein CASSPGVTGPGELFF.

The V and J genes are TRBV5-1 and TRBJ2-2; 8 positions agree with TRBD1. CDR1 and CDR2 from the germline V gene are SGHRS and YFSETQ. V gave up 0 bases and J gave up 2 bases; unmatched junction bases: 3. The CDR3 is 16 residues long. CDR3 sequence reads: CASSLAPGGNTGELFF. The CDR3, as DNA: TGCGCCAGCAGCTTGGCCCCAGGGGGCAACACCGGGGAGCTGTTTTTT. The complete variable domain, with remaining parts taken from reference TRBV5-1 and TRBJ2-2, reads KAGVTQTPRYLIKTRGQQVTLSCSPISGHRSVSWYQQTPGQGLQFLFEYFSETQRNKGNFPGRFSGRQFSNSRSEMNVSTLELGDSALYLCASSLAPGGNTGELFFGEGSRLTVL.

The J gene is TRBJ1-6, the V gene TRBV28; perhaps TRBD1 as D (6 bases). The V gene's germline CDR1 is MDHEN and CDR2 SYDVKM. V shed 7 bases and J shed 7 bases, with 8 bases lying between them. The CDR3 consists of 12 residues. In DNA form, the CDR3 reads TGTGCCAGCACCACAGGGAATTCACCCCTCCACTTT. It encodes CASTTGNSPLHF.

V and J are TRBV5-1 and TRBJ2-3; the match to TRBD2 covers 10 bases. Germline values: CDR1 SGHRS, CDR2 YFSETQ. With 4 bases clipped from V and 2 bases from J, the junction kept 7 bases outside the gene matches. The CDR3 sequence is 16 residues long. CDR3 amino acids: CASSTEAGGYTDTQYF. CDR3 nucleotide sequence: TGCGCCAGCAGCACCGAAGCGGGAGGGTACACAGATACGCAGTATTTT.

J is TRBJ1-2 and V is TRBV13; 8 bases are a match to TRBD1. Germline lookup yields CDR1 PRHDT and CDR2 FYEKMQ (reference sequence). Germline trimming cut 4 bases from V and 7 bases from J; bases unmatched to any gene: 5. This CDR3 region has 13 residues. CDR3 DNA sequence: TGTGCCAGCAGCTCGTCGGACAGGGCTGGCTACACCTTC. It codes for CASSSSDRAGYTF.

The chain uses TRBV2 and TRBJ2-3, with 8 bases matching TRBD2. Looked up from germline, CDR1 is SNHLY and CDR2 is FYNNEI. J lost 0 bases, V lost 7 bases, and 9 bases had no gene match. The CDR3 has 16 residues. The CDR3 DNA is TGTGCCAGCACCGGCTTACTAGCGGAAAGCACAGATACGCAGTATTTT. It translates to CASTGLLAESTDTQYF.

This clone was counted a few times. One end of the junction is discordant with germline, which a read error may explain. The rearrangement uses TRBV7-9 and TRBJ2-4; 9 bases line up with TRBD1. The CDR3 extends over 11 amino acids. The germline V gene encodes CDR1 SEHNR and CDR2 FQNEAQ (reference sequence). The CDR3 spells CSSSFDRGVYF. The DNA of the CDR3 is TGTTCCAGCAGCTTCGACAGGGGGGTTTACTTC.

The gene calls are TRBV15 and TRBJ2-5, with TRBD1 matching 7 bases. CDR1 LNHNV and CDR2 YYDKDF come from the germline V gene (reference sequence). The V segment lost 0 bases and the J segment 1 base; nucleotides outside the gene matches: 5. CDR3 length: 16 amino acids. The CDR3 region is CATSREGQGVQETQYF. CDR3 coding DNA: TGTGCCACCAGCAGAGAGGGGCAGGGGGTCCAAGAGACCCAGTACTTC.

The rearrangement joins TRBV19 to TRBJ1-2, with TRBD1 identical over 9 bases. Germline V gives CDR1 LNHDA, CDR2 SQIVND (reference sequence). The CDR3 runs to 18 residues. The J segment lost 4 bases and the V segment lost 6 bases, leaving 18 bases of the junction unmatched. The CDR3: CASRNRGRYLHLGYGYTF. In DNA form, the CDR3 reads TGTGCCAGTAGAAACAGGGGGCGATACCTCCATTTGGGCTATGGCTACACCTTC.

The CDR3 DNA reads as TGCGCCAGCAGCCAAATGGGACAGGGCAACACTGAAGCTTTCTTT. This translates into CASSQMGQGNTEAFF. The chain couples TRBV4-1 to TRBJ1-1; 9 bases agree with TRBD1. J gave up 2 bases and V 2 bases, and 3 bases lay outside the gene matches. The germline V gene encodes CDR1 MGHRA and CDR2 YSYEKL. This CDR3 has 15 amino acids.

V gene TRBV7-6 combines with J gene TRBJ2-1, with TRBD2 identical over 7 bases. The CDR3 is 13 amino acids. V shed 4 bases, J shed 12 bases, and the junction held 9 bases outside the gene matches. CDR1 and CDR2 from the germline V gene are SGHVS and FNYEAQ. The CDR3 here is CASSSTSGGRQFF. In nucleotides, the CDR3 is TGTGCCAGCAGCTCTACTTCGGGAGGCCGGCAGTTCTTC.

In its sample, this clone was seen once. The V gene is TRBV7-9, the J gene TRBJ1-2; D remains ambiguous. Trimming stripped 7 bases from V and 4 bases from J, with 13 bases between. From germline, CDR1 is SEHNR and CDR2 FQNEAQ (reference sequence). There are 13 residues in the CDR3. CDR3 DNA sequence: TGTGCCAGCACCATAGGAGACCTCTATGGCTACACCTTC. Translated, it gives CASTIGDLYGYTF.